This TCR beta chain was captured in a study of OX40 agonist ivuxolimab in advanced cancers. Germline CDR1 and CDR2: GTSNPN and SVGIG (reference sequence). Germline trimming cut 8 bases from V and 3 bases from J; bases unmatched to any gene: 13. The CDR3 has 15 residues. Profiled with immunoSEQ multiplex PCR; TCRdb holds only in-frame clones, not every one. Found here are about 76,000 clones, about 85% of them singletons; the top ten hold under 3.5%. The receptor was isolated from an adult with an advanced solid tumor such as melanoma, head and neck, liver or kidney cancer. J is TRBJ2-5 and V is TRBV30, with 9 bases identical to TRBD2. Sample: CD4+ or CD8+ T cells sorted from blood, taken in a trial of the OX40 agonist ivuxolimab. CDR3 nucleotides: TGTGCCACCCGCTGGCGGGGGGGCCGGGAAGAGACCCAGTACTTC. This codes for CATRWRGGREETQYF.